This T cell receptor (beta chain) was sequenced for a study of glioma-infiltrating T cells. The iRepertoire nested amplicon-rescue multiplex PCR amplified TCR alpha and beta CDR3s from RNA. MiXCR, applied by TCRdb to the multiplex PCR reads, yields one record per CDR3 protein. The sample shows approximately 120,000 distinct CDR3 sequences, around 25% of them seen only once. Study-wide results and limits: Non-neoplastic patients had below-expected tissue-blood divergence, while all gliomas exceeded expectation.

This clonotype was counted many times. Its specificity is unknown. This receptor was obtained from a human donor with low-grade glioma or glioblastoma, undergoing nonglioma brain surgery, or in good health (not recorded which). Sequencing was performed on glioma tissue, nonneoplastic brain tissue, or PBMCs (not recorded which).

DNA of the CDR3: TGTGCCACCAGCAGCCGGGTCAGCTCCTACGAGCAGTACTTC. As protein: CATSSRVSSYEQYF. This chain joins TRBV15 and TRBJ2-7, with no clear D. The CDR3 has 14 amino acids. The ends were cut back, 3 bases at V and 0 bases at J, with 9 bases in the middle. The V gene's germline CDR1 is LNHNV and CDR2 YYDKDF (reference sequence). The entire variable domain, with the rest obtained from reference TRBV15 and TRBJ2-7, is as follows: DAMVIQNPRYQVTQFGKPVTLSCSQTLNHNVMYWYQQKSSQAPKLLFHYYDKDFNNEADTPDNFQSRRPNTSFCFLDIRSPGLGDTAMYLCATSSRVSSYEQYFGPGTRLTVT.